Following are 15 T cell receptor beta chains from one sample sequenced in a study of cytomegalovirus exposure and HLA in healthy donors. TCRdb's table, derived via immunoSEQ multiplex PCR, lists solely in-frame clones and lacks some. The table lists 85,000 to 120,000 clones, approximately 94% of them singletons, with roughly 0.82% in the top ten. Sequenced input: PBMCs. Receptors were obtained from a woman aged 18-29 years in good health and CMV-seronegative.

The chain joins TRBV5-1 to TRBJ2-5; 10 bases map to TRBD2. J was trimmed by 5 bases and V by 4 bases; bases with no gene match: 14. Germline CDR1 reads SGHRS; CDR2 reads YFSETQ. This CDR3 contains 17 residues. CDR3: CASSPIPTTSGRETQYF. DNA of the CDR3: TGCGCCAGCAGCCCGATACCGACGACTAGCGGGCGGGAGACCCAGTACTTC.

The CDR3 loop reads CASSVAPGGLGIYEQYF. The CDR3 DNA reads as TGTGCCAGCAGCGTAGCCCCGGGGGGCTTGGGCATCTACGAGCAGTACTTC. The chain recombines TRBV9 with TRBJ2-7; perhaps TRBD2 as D (7 bases). The CDR3 length is 17 residues. Germline V lookup: CDR1 SGDLS, CDR2 YYNGEE. Between the trimmed V and J ends, which lost 0 bases and 3 bases, there was a span of 19 bases.

The chain is built from TRBV7-2 and TRBJ2-1; the D is unclear. The germline V gene encodes CDR1 SGHTA and CDR2 FQGNSA. The germline V and J ends were trimmed by 3 bases and 0 bases, with 9 bases remaining between them. CDR3 length equals 15 residues. CDR3 coding DNA: TGTGCCAGCAGCTTGGGCTTCCCCTCCTACAATGAGCAGTTCTTC. This sequence encodes CASSLGFPSYNEQFF.

The chain couples TRBV19 to TRBJ1-1, with D perhaps TRBD1 (6 bases). Germline V gene sequence: CDR1 LNHDA, CDR2 SQIVND (reference sequence). This CDR3 is 14 amino acids long. V dropped 6 bases and J dropped 4 bases, with 15 bases sitting between them. The CDR3 DNA reads as TGTGCCAGTAGCATCAGGGGAAAGGGCACTGAAGCTTTCTTT. This translates into CASSIRGKGTEAFF.

The V gene is TRBV12-5, the J gene TRBJ2-1; 11 nucleotides align to TRBD2. Germline V gives CDR1 LGHNT, CDR2 FRNRAP. The CDR3 extends over 15 amino acids. V dropped 7 bases and J dropped 6; count of bases not matched to a gene: 8. The CDR3 loop is CASEPGTSGLNEQFF. CDR3 nucleotides: TGTGCTAGTGAACCAGGGACTAGCGGTCTCAATGAGCAGTTCTTC.

This clone was seen only once. The genes are TRBV21-1 and TRBJ2-3; the tabulated D call, TRBD2, remains unverified against the DNA. TRBV21-1 is a pseudogene segment. The CDR3 is 16 residues long. The chain's CDR3 is CASSKVSGGLLVAQYF. DNA of the CDR3: TGTGCCAGCAGCAAAGTCAGCGGGGGGCTTTTGGTGGCGCAGTATTTT.

The V gene is TRBV6-1, the J gene TRBJ1-1; 7 nucleotides agree with TRBD1. Germline CDR1 MNHNS, CDR2 SASEGT. The CDR3 runs 11 residues. With 8 bases clipped from V and 7 bases from J, the junction kept 4 bases outside the gene matches. For the CDR3, the DNA is TGTGCCAGCCTCAGGGGGAATGAAGCTTTCTTT. Translating it yields CASLRGNEAFF.

The chain combines TRBV19 with TRBJ2-7; 11 nucleotides line up with TRBD1. CDR1 is LNHDA and CDR2 is SQIVND in the germline V gene (reference sequence). Germline trimming cut 9 bases from V and 1 base from J; bases unmatched to any gene: 2. This CDR3 has 13 amino acids. CDR3: CASRDRGSYEQYF. The CDR3 DNA reads TGTGCCAGCCGGGACAGGGGGTCCTACGAGCAGTACTTC. The entire variable domain, with the rest obtained from reference TRBV19 and TRBJ2-7, is as follows: DGGITQSPKYLFRKEGQNVTLSCEQNLNHDAMYWYRQDPGQGLRLIYYSQIVNDFQKGDIAEGYSVSREKKESFPLTVTSAQKNPTAFYLCASRDRGSYEQYFGPGTRLTVT.

This sequence joins TRBV9 and TRBJ1-5, with TRBD1 identical over 7 bases. J lost 3 bases, V lost 3 bases, and 9 bases had no gene match. CDR1 is SGDLS, CDR2 YYNGEE, per germline. The CDR3 has 16 residues. CDR3: CASSDEGAVDNQPQHF. CDR3 sequence (DNA): TGTGCCAGCAGCGATGAGGGGGCAGTGGACAATCAGCCCCAGCATTTT.

The chain uses TRBV18 and TRBJ2-7, with 8 positions matching TRBD1. Trimming took 5 bases from V and 2 from J; bases not matched to a gene: 8. In germline, CDR1 is KGHSH, CDR2 LQKENI. The CDR3 has 15 amino acids. The CDR3 spells CASSARQGLPYEQYF. In nucleotides, the CDR3 is TGTGCCAGCTCAGCAAGACAGGGGTTACCCTACGAGCAGTACTTC.

The chain recombines TRBV10-2 with TRBJ2-1, with a possible D match to TRBD2 (5 bases). Germline CDR1 WSHSY, CDR2 SAAADI. The CDR3 spans 12 residues. The ends were cut back, 8 bases at V and 5 bases at J, with 10 bases in the middle. In DNA, the CDR3 is TGCGCCAGCGGGCGGCGGGACAATGAGCAGTTCTTC. It codes for CASGRRDNEQFF.

The chain recombines TRBV30 with TRBJ1-2; a possible D gene is TRBD1 (5 bases). CDR3 length: 12 residues. The ends were cut back, 6 bases at V and 12 bases at J, with 20 bases in the middle. Germline lookup yields CDR1 GTSNPN and CDR2 SVGIG (reference sequence). This CDR3 is CACYYQGRLHTF. The CDR3 DNA reads TGTGCCTGCTATTACCAGGGCCGGCTGCACACCTTC.

The gene calls are TRBV9 and TRBJ2-1; 10 bases match TRBD2. CDR1 is SGDLS and CDR2 is YYNGEE in the germline V gene. V shed 0 bases and J 3 bases; nucleotides not matched to a gene: 3. The CDR3 totals 16 residues. CDR3 residues: CASSVGTSGIYNEQFF. Here the CDR3 DNA reads TGTGCCAGCAGCGTAGGGACTAGCGGCATCTACAATGAGCAGTTCTTC.

The rearrangement links TRBV18 to TRBJ2-1; a possible D gene is TRBD1 (5 bases). Germline V gene lookup returns CDR1 KGHSH and CDR2 LQKENI. V lost 6 bases and J lost 8, with 14 bases in between. This CDR3 contains 13 residues. The CDR3 DNA sequence: TGTGCCAGCTCGGGTCAGGGCTTGGATGAGCAGTTCTTC. This encodes CASSGQGLDEQFF.

This chain links TRBV4-1 with TRBJ1-1; TRBD1 might be the D (5 bases). There are 15 residues in the CDR3. Germline CDR1 reads MGHRA; CDR2 reads YSYEKL. The V gene lost 4 bases and the J gene lost 5 bases, with 17 bases spanning the gap. The CDR3 region is CASSPPERGTTEAFF. The CDR3, as DNA: TGCGCCAGCAGCCCCCCTGAACGAGGGACTACTGAAGCTTTCTTT.